These 7 T cell receptor beta chains originate from one sample sequenced in a study of cytomegalovirus exposure and HLA in healthy donors. The PCR had 60 Vbeta and 13 Jbeta primers. Sequencing used immunoSEQ multiplex PCR; TCRdb keeps in-frame clones, though not all of them. The table includes approximately 150,000 clones, around two thirds detected once. Input material: PBMCs. Receptors were obtained from a man between 45 and 60 years old in good health and CMV-seronegative.

The chain carries TRBV4-3 and TRBJ1-4; D is perhaps TRBD1 (5 bases). V lost 3 bases and J lost 10, with 18 bases in between. The length of the CDR3 is 15 residues. CDR1 and CDR2 (germline): LGHNA, YSLEER. The CDR3 bases are TGCGCCAGCAGCCAGTTTTACCAGGGTATCGGAAAACTGTTTTTT. It is translated as CASSQFYQGIGKLFF.

The rearrangement uses TRBV5-8 and TRBJ2-7; no clear D. This CDR3 has 14 amino acids. V lost 1 base, J lost 4 bases, and 12 bases lay in between. Germline-derived CDR1 and CDR2 are SGHTS and YDEGEE. CDR3 region: CASSLYPETYEQYF. The CDR3, as DNA: TGTGCCAGCAGCTTGTATCCCGAAACTTACGAGCAGTACTTC.

This clone was seen a handful of times. V gene TRBV11-2 combines with J gene TRBJ1-1; 7 bases are a match to TRBD1. The CDR3 totals 15 residues. CDR1 is SGHAT, CDR2 FQNNGV, per germline. V lost 1 base to trimming and J lost 1 base; unmatched junction nucleotides: 3. CDR3 protein: CASSLARQGNTEAFF. The CDR3 nucleotides are TGTGCCAGCAGCTTAGCACGACAGGGGAACACTGAAGCTTTCTTT.

V usage is TRBV4-1 and J usage is TRBJ2-7; TRBD1 is a possible D gene (6 bases). Germline CDR1 is MGHRA and CDR2 is YSYEKL. V dropped 3 bases and J dropped 3 bases, with 9 bases sitting between them. The CDR3 has 13 residues. The CDR3 here is CASSHTQGYEQYF. CDR3 sequence (DNA): TGCGCCAGCAGCCACACACAGGGCTACGAGCAGTACTTC.

The chain links TRBV6-5 to TRBJ1-1; 12 bases map to TRBD1. The CDR3 is made up of 15 amino acids. The V and J ends lost 5 bases and 11 bases, in that order; junction bases with no gene match: 12. Germline loops: CDR1 MNHEY, CDR2 SVGAGI. The CDR3 here is CASSRETGTGGLAFF. The CDR3 DNA reads as TGTGCCAGCAGTAGGGAAACAGGGACAGGGGGCTTGGCTTTCTTT.

This chain joins TRBV6-5 and TRBJ2-5; 10 bases are a match to TRBD1. Trimming removed 2 bases from V and 3 bases from J; junction bases left unmatched: 6. The germline V gene has CDR1 MNHEY and CDR2 SVGAGI. The CDR3 is made up of 16 amino acids. In DNA, the CDR3 is TGTGCCAGCAGTTACCTTGGGACAGGGGCGGAAGAGACCCAGTACTTC. This encodes CASSYLGTGAEETQYF.

The rearrangement links TRBV28 to TRBJ2-5, with 8 bases identical to TRBD2. V shed 4 bases and J 2 bases; nucleotides not matched to a gene: 9. CDR1 is MDHEN and CDR2 is SYDVKM in the germline V gene. This CDR3 contains 16 residues. CDR3 protein: CASSWRGLGQQETQYF. Here the CDR3 DNA reads TGTGCCAGCAGTTGGCGGGGACTAGGCCAACAAGAGACCCAGTACTTC.